Listed below are T cell receptor beta chains from one sample, sequenced in a study of T-cell reconstitution after alpha-beta-depleted transplantation in children. Using its own MiXCR run on the PCR reads, TCRdb lists one record per CDR3 protein. The data contain 600,000 to 700,000 distinct CDR3 sequences, approximately 15% of them singletons. Here the sequenced sample was PBMCs from the stem cell graft donor, taken from the stem cell graft. The receptor set was obtained from a human donor who donated a stem cell graft to a child with acute myeloid leukemia. Both conserved end residues are trimmed from each CDR3. Rows give clone size only sometimes, using once, few, many, or a class for an expanded clone.

V gene	clone size	J gene	CDR3 protein
TRBV20-1	many	TRBJ1-5	SARAGQPYSNQPQH
TRBV20-1	few	TRBJ2-3	SAKGQRKDTQY
TRBV29-1	many	TRBJ1-2	SASTGNPNYGYT
TRBV6-4	-	TRBJ1-1	ASSPTPGFTEAF
TRBV7-2	-	TRBJ1-5	ASSPGVDRNQPQH
TRBV12-3/TRBV12-4	few	TRBJ2-5	ASSPMMGAETQY
TRBV5-6	many	TRBJ1-6	ASSLGQHNSPLH
TRBV11-2	few	TRBJ2-1	ASSLRGQRGSFGNEQF
TRBV29-1	many	TRBJ2-3	SVEVGIRASTDTQY
TRBV6-1	-	TRBJ2-1	ASRVVDEQF
TRBV4-2	few	TRBJ1-6	ASSQDPGTGDSPLH
TRBV7-9	few	TRBJ2-5	ASSLVLGQETQY
TRBV20-1	many	TRBJ1-6	SARDPGSSYNSPLH
TRBV28	few	TRBJ2-5	ASRRRDRGPYGQY
TRBV20-1	-	TRBJ2-3	SAPRGGGVSTQY
TRBV7-7	-	TRBJ2-1	ASSLVPSSYNEQF
TRBV20-1	many	TRBJ1-2	SAARDKGAYYGYT
TRBV6-5	many	TRBJ2-3	ASSYRDLSSTDTQY
TRBV20-1	many	TRBJ1-1	SAPGTASGTEAF
TRBV7-2	few	TRBJ1-6	ASSLARPADSPLH
TRBV5-1	-	TRBJ1-1	ASSRGSTGRGTEAF
TRBV7-3	many	TRBJ2-7	ASSLGAGYEQY
TRBV5-1	-	TRBJ1-4	ASSAGTNEKLF
TRBV20-1	few	TRBJ2-3	SASNNYGDYTDTQY
TRBV11-1	-	TRBJ2-5	ASSLGTTSGAETQY
TRBV20-1	many	TRBJ2-7	SASGDRGFQRYEQY
TRBV5-4	few	TRBJ2-1	ASNSRGQGYNEQF
TRBV6-1	-	TRBJ2-1	ASKGTGSYNEQF
TRBV29-1	many	TRBJ2-3	SVSQGRPDTQY
TRBV27	-	TRBJ2-1	ASSTLAGGRDEQF
TRBV29-1	many	TRBJ1-4	STPPGAGEKLF
TRBV6-1	few	TRBJ1-5	ASIPRAGGNQPQH
TRBV4-3	-	TRBJ1-1	ASSQDTLGTAGPEAF
TRBV20-1	-	TRBJ1-4	SALTGRNEKLF
TRBV29-1	-	TRBJ2-3	SATSGGSRDTQY
TRBV29-1	many	TRBJ2-7	SVGGQGASSSYEQY
TRBV7-2	few	TRBJ2-1	ASSLPRRRDNEQF